This TCR beta chain was retrieved from a study of shared clonotypes between healthy human individuals (dated by TCRdb to the early 2020s). At the level of the whole study: The cohort comprised a couple of women and a few men aged 18 to 49 years. To increase sequencing depth and limit assay-specific biases, TCR repertoire library preparation and sequencing were carried out by different laboratories using diverse techniques. For each donor, CD4 naive and CD4 memory were each run on three plates, CD8 naive on two plates, and CD8 memory on one plate. Leukapheresis yielded between about 0.94 and 8.9 billion PBMCs per donor. Blood TCR repertoires of four to six healthy adults were deeply sequenced to estimate repertoire size and the extent of clonotype sharing between individuals. The investigation overall reported the following: Sharing across a few donors was observed for around 5% of naive CD4, over 3% of naive CD8, 2.3% of memory CD4, and about 0.39% of memory CD8 clonotypes. Sampling was restricted to blood, and TCR repertoires in tissue are likely to differ from TCR repertoires in blood. Even with the large sequencing depth, rarefaction of the sorted-subset datasets indicated that sequencing was incomplete. Larger estimated clonotype richness was generally found for naive subsets than for memory subsets. The small number of donors limited the genetic and exposure-history diversity represented. Pairwise subsampling indicated that sequencing depth was expected to affect the degree of clonotype sharing among donors. Higher generation probabilities were observed for clonotypes shared by all four sorted-subset donors than for non-shared clonotypes.

Compared with germline, V lacks 0 bases and J lacks 6 bases; bases without a gene match: 6. Via the germline V gene, CDR1 is MGHRA and CDR2 YSYEKL. CDR3 length: 17 amino acids, cysteine to phenylalanine. This entry keeps only the CDR3 DNA: 51 bases, framed from base 1. Details on this clone: Its antigen remains undetermined. Base quality data are lacking; no much larger clone is found one base away.

The donors were healthy, HIV-negative adults who had no recently reported acute infections or vaccinations. Only Caucasian adults living in Nashville, Tennessee, USA were represented among the donors. The CD8 memory samples were a combination of magnetically selected CD45RO+ cells and CCR7-negative CD45RA+ effector memory (TemRA) cells. Blood was obtained by leukapheresis, after which PBMCs were separated by Ficoll-Histopaque density gradient centrifugation and cryopreserved in liquid nitrogen vapor phase. Analytical flow cytometry was used to check the purity and quantity of every magnetically sorted T cell population. Genomic DNA was isolated from each sorted fraction and quantified by UV absorbance on a Nanodrop 2000c. Using the deep immunoSEQ assay, multiplex PCR amplified TCR CDR3 regions from genomic DNA. For each cell subset, the extracted genomic DNA was distributed evenly across all wells of several immunoSEQ 96-well plates, and each plate served as one replicate. Each replicate PCR for sorted subsets received about 180 ng genomic DNA, equal to tens of thousands of T cell genomes. The purified libraries were quantified using a Qubit 3.0 fluorometer, sized with a Bioanalyzer 2100, and then quantified again using the KAPA Library Quantification kit. Each immunoSEQ 96-well plate was sequenced on its own single-read 150-cycle Illumina NextSeq 550 flow cell. The original pipeline was this. Because only junctional sequences without quality scores were contained in the immunoSEQ output, filtering matching that applied to full-length reads could not be performed. To assign V/J genes and CDR3, sequences were annotated using PyIR, a Python wrapper for IgBLAST v1.9, with IMGT germline references. Reads were filtered out if the reads had weak V/J assignments (E-value above 1e-6), no CDR3, stop codons, out-of-frame junctions, or ambiguous translated residues. V3J clonotypes were defined by identical inferred V gene, J gene, and CDR3 amino acid sequence. To compute the percentage overlap between repertoires, the number of shared unique clonotypes was divided by the size of the smaller repertoire. Richness of each repertoire was evaluated using RTK rarefaction, the Chao1 estimator, and Recon v2.1 estimates of unobserved clonotypes. For all TCRbeta clonotypes obtained by the gDNA method from several donors, generation probabilities were computed with OLGA. Imported from immuneACCESS, the table was reduced by TCRdb to in-frame sequences with V and J called. These copies leave out some clones; in studies compared against another copy, an unresolved V gene accounts for under half, and the cause of the remainder is not known. The D gene and trimming were derived from the DNA, and the V and J assignments and clone size from that table. The sample data list about 690,000 clones, and about 92% of these were observed just once. 34% of the sample goes to the ten largest clones.

The chain is encoded by TRBV4-1 joined to TRBJ2-3; the junction holds 13 bases that match TRBD2. The clonotype comes from a man between 18 and 29 years old in good health. Some clones in this sample may be carry-over from other donors' samples. Sequences were obtained from memory CD8+ T cells from PBMCs. Taken with the paper, the label for cell subset or site translates to: CD45RO+ cells pooled with CCR7-negative TemRA cells. The DNA sequence is TGCGCCAGCAGCCAAGATCGGACTAGCGGGAGTAGGGATACGCAGTATTTT. This sequence encodes CASSQDRTSGSRDTQYF.